Listed below are T cell receptor beta chains from one sample, sequenced in a study of persistence of HIV-infected CD4 T cells. These receptors have no identified antigens. Produced via immunoSEQ multiplex PCR; TCRdb's table is partial and in-frame only. The table includes roughly 32,000 clones, 65% to 90% detected once. The material sequenced was CD4+ T cells sorted from PBMCs after approximately 18-hour stimulation, taken from a patient who received antiretroviral therapy. The receptors were sampled from an adult man with HIV who was CMV-seropositive. Both conserved end residues are part of each CDR3. The D gene is left open where the match is weak. Not every row has a clone size; where given, it reads once, few, many or a size class.

J gene: TRBJ2-3
V gene: TRBV6-1
clone size: .
D gene: .
CDR3 length: 16
CDR3 protein: CASSETGLFSTDTQYF
CDR3 DNA: TGTGCCAGCAGTGAAACGGGACTTTTTAGCACAGATACGCAGTATTTT

J gene: TRBJ1-1
V gene: TRBV7-2
clone size: once
D gene: .
CDR3 length: 16
CDR3 protein: CASSLARGGIGAEAFF
CDR3 DNA: TGTGCCAGCAGCTTAGCGCGCGGGGGTATAGGCGCTGAAGCTTTCTTT

J gene: TRBJ2-2
V gene: TRBV6-4
clone size: .
D gene: .
CDR3 length: 16
CDR3 protein: CASSDEYRTNTGELFF
CDR3 DNA: TGTGCCAGCAGTGACGAATACCGGACGAACACCGGGGAGCTGTTTTTT

J gene: TRBJ1-5
V gene: TRBV27
clone size: few
D gene: TRBD1
CDR3 length: 15
CDR3 protein: CASSPRQGRNQPQHF
CDR3 DNA: TGTGCCAGCAGTCCCCGACAGGGAAGGAACCAGCCCCAGCATTTT

J gene: TRBJ2-5
V gene: TRBV7-2
clone size: .
D gene: TRBD2
CDR3 length: 18
CDR3 protein: CASSPLTSGGDYQETQYF
CDR3 DNA: TGTGCCAGCAGCCCCCTCACTAGCGGGGGAGACTATCAAGAGACCCAGTACTTC

J gene: TRBJ1-6
V gene: TRBV6-2/TRBV6-3
clone size: .
D gene: .
CDR3 length: 15
CDR3 protein: CASSLEGLYNSPLHF
CDR3 DNA: TGTGCCAGCAGTCTCGAGGGACTCTATAATTCACCCCTCCACTTT

J gene: TRBJ1-5
V gene: TRBV5-3
clone size: .
D gene: .
CDR3 length: 15
CDR3 protein: CARSLETQYNQPQHF
CDR3 DNA: TGTGCCAGAAGCTTGGAAACTCAGTACAATCAGCCCCAGCATTTT

J gene: TRBJ1-3
V gene: TRBV9
clone size: once
D gene: .
CDR3 length: 15
CDR3 protein: CASSVTASSGNTIYF
CDR3 DNA: TGTGCCAGCAGCGTGACAGCATCCTCTGGAAACACCATATATTTT

J gene: TRBJ2-1
V gene: TRBV7-3
clone size: .
D gene: TRBD2
CDR3 length: 17
CDR3 protein: CASSLKAGSSSYNEQFF
CDR3 DNA: TGTGCCAGCAGCTTAAAAGCGGGGTCAAGCTCCTACAATGAGCAGTTCTTC

J gene: TRBJ2-3
V gene: TRBV2
clone size: .
D gene: TRBD2
CDR3 length: 15
CDR3 protein: CASSDPAGGTDTQYF
CDR3 DNA: TGTGCCAGCAGTGATCCAGCGGGGGGCACAGATACGCAGTATTTT

J gene: TRBJ1-4
V gene: TRBV9
clone size: few
D gene: TRBD1
CDR3 length: 17
CDR3 protein: CASSSSGTGGYNEKLFF
CDR3 DNA: TGTGCCAGCAGCTCCTCCGGGACAGGAGGGTACAATGAAAAACTGTTTTTT

J gene: TRBJ2-7
V gene: TRBV28
clone size: .
D gene: .
CDR3 length: 15
CDR3 protein: CASRGPGGQTYEQYF
CDR3 DNA: TGTGCCAGCAGGGGCCCGGGGGGCCAAACCTACGAGCAGTACTTC

J gene: TRBJ2-5
V gene: TRBV20-1
clone size: .
D gene: .
CDR3 length: 14
CDR3 protein: CSASRDNHQETQYF
CDR3 DNA: TGCAGTGCTAGTCGGGATAACCACCAAGAGACCCAGTACTTC

J gene: TRBJ1-5
V gene: TRBV24-1
clone size: .
D gene: .
CDR3 length: 14
CDR3 protein: CATSPDNSNQPQHF
CDR3 DNA: TGTGCCACCAGTCCTGACAATAGCAATCAGCCCCAGCATTTT

J gene: TRBJ1-5
V gene: TRBV7-6
clone size: .
D gene: .
CDR3 length: 15
CDR3 protein: CASSLASGGNQPQHF
CDR3 DNA: TGTGCCAGCAGCTTAGCGTCTGGGGGGAATCAGCCCCAGCATTTT

J gene: TRBJ1-1
V gene: TRBV30
clone size: .
D gene: .
CDR3 length: 12
CDR3 protein: CAWRQGKTEAFF
CDR3 DNA: TGTGCCTGGAGGCAGGGGAAGACTGAAGCTTTCTTT

J gene: TRBJ2-1
V gene: TRBV7-2
clone size: .
D gene: .
CDR3 length: 14
CDR3 protein: CASSTSDRNNEQFF
CDR3 DNA: TGTGCCAGCAGCACGTCGGACAGAAACAATGAGCAGTTCTTC

J gene: TRBJ2-7
V gene: TRBV6-5
clone size: .
D gene: TRBD1
CDR3 length: 14
CDR3 protein: CASSSTGGSNEQYF
CDR3 DNA: TGTGCCAGCAGTTCGACAGGGGGATCAAACGAGCAGTACTTC

J gene: TRBJ1-1
V gene: TRBV15
clone size: .
D gene: TRBD1
CDR3 length: 16
CDR3 protein: CATSRGTGRSNTEAFF
CDR3 DNA: TGTGCCACCAGCAGAGGGACAGGGCGGTCGAACACTGAAGCTTTCTTT

J gene: TRBJ1-5
V gene: TRBV2
clone size: few
D gene: TRBD1
CDR3 length: 16
CDR3 protein: CASRADRGHGNQPQHF
CDR3 DNA: TGTGCCAGCAGGGCGGACAGGGGGCATGGCAATCAGCCCCAGCATTTT

J gene: TRBJ2-3
V gene: TRBV9
clone size: .
D gene: .
CDR3 length: 15
CDR3 protein: CASSVGPERTDTQYF
CDR3 DNA: TGTGCCAGCAGCGTAGGACCGGAACGCACAGATACGCAGTATTTT

J gene: TRBJ2-3
V gene: TRBV6-2/TRBV6-3
clone size: .
D gene: TRBD2
CDR3 length: 15
CDR3 protein: CASSSGRIGTDTQYF
CDR3 DNA: TGTGCCAGCAGCTCCGGGAGGATCGGCACAGATACGCAGTATTTT

J gene: TRBJ2-5
V gene: TRBV12-5
clone size: .
D gene: TRBD2
CDR3 length: 17
CDR3 protein: CASLLQGTSGGQETQYF
CDR3 DNA: TGTGCTAGCCTACTACAAGGGACTAGCGGGGGCCAAGAGACCCAGTACTTC

J gene: TRBJ2-5
V gene: TRBV27
clone size: .
D gene: .
CDR3 length: 13
CDR3 protein: CASSFGEGSAQYF
CDR3 DNA: .

J gene: TRBJ2-3
V gene: TRBV5-1
clone size: .
D gene: .
CDR3 length: 14
CDR3 protein: CASSLSGAADTQYF
CDR3 DNA: TGCGCCAGCAGCTTGTCGGGCGCCGCGGATACGCAGTATTTT

J gene: TRBJ1-1
V gene: TRBV18
clone size: .
D gene: TRBD1
CDR3 length: 14
CDR3 protein: CASSPWTGNTEAFF
CDR3 DNA: TGTGCCAGCTCACCGTGGACAGGGAACACTGAAGCTTTCTTT

J gene: TRBJ1-1
V gene: TRBV7-2
clone size: .
D gene: .
CDR3 length: 14
CDR3 protein: CASSLQGGGTEAFF
CDR3 DNA: TGTGCCAGCAGCCTACAGGGAGGTGGTACTGAAGCTTTCTTT

J gene: TRBJ1-1
V gene: TRBV4-1
clone size: .
D gene: .
CDR3 length: 12
CDR3 protein: CASSRPGPEAFF
CDR3 DNA: TGCGCCAGCAGCCGTCCCGGCCCTGAAGCTTTCTTT

J gene: TRBJ2-5
V gene: TRBV14
clone size: .
D gene: .
CDR3 length: 14
CDR3 protein: CASSHGRVSETQYF
CDR3 DNA: TGTGCCAGCAGCCACGGCAGGGTCTCGGAGACCCAGTACTTC

J gene: TRBJ1-6
V gene: TRBV19
clone size: once
D gene: TRBD1
CDR3 length: 17
CDR3 protein: CASTIGPSTGVISPLHF
CDR3 DNA: TGTGCCAGTACCATCGGCCCTTCAACAGGGGTAATATCACCCCTCCACTTT

J gene: TRBJ2-5
V gene: TRBV24-1
clone size: .
D gene: .
CDR3 length: 14
CDR3 protein: CATSDSGLPGTQYF
CDR3 DNA: TGTGCCACCAGTGATTCGGGACTCCCGGGGACCCAGTACTTC

J gene: TRBJ1-6
V gene: TRBV6-2/TRBV6-3
clone size: once
D gene: .
CDR3 length: 13
CDR3 protein: CASSYSRGLTLHF
CDR3 DNA: TGTGCCAGCAGTTACTCGCGGGGGTTGACCCTCCACTTT

J gene: TRBJ1-1
V gene: TRBV19
clone size: .
D gene: .
CDR3 length: 11
CDR3 protein: CASRRQGEAFF
CDR3 DNA: TGTGCCAGTCGCCGCCAGGGAGAAGCTTTCTTT

J gene: TRBJ2-1
V gene: TRBV10-3
clone size: .
D gene: .
CDR3 length: 13
CDR3 protein: CASTGASYNEQFF
CDR3 DNA: TGTGCCTCGACCGGGGCCTCCTACAATGAGCAGTTCTTC

J gene: TRBJ2-3
V gene: TRBV29-1
clone size: .
D gene: TRBD1
CDR3 length: 14
CDR3 protein: CSGGQGVLTDTQYF
CDR3 DNA: TGCAGCGGGGGACAGGGGGTTTTGACAGATACGCAGTATTTT

J gene: TRBJ1-5
V gene: TRBV7-2
clone size: .
D gene: TRBD1
CDR3 length: 17
CDR3 protein: CASSLGRDRGGNQPQHF
CDR3 DNA: TGTGCCAGCAGCTTAGGCAGGGACAGGGGAGGCAATCAGCCCCAGCATTTT

J gene: TRBJ2-2
V gene: TRBV2
clone size: .
D gene: .
CDR3 length: 15
CDR3 protein: CASSAGLADTGELFF
CDR3 DNA: TGTGCCAGCAGCGCGGGCCTAGCCGACACCGGGGAGCTGTTTTTT

J gene: TRBJ1-5
V gene: TRBV28
clone size: .
D gene: .
CDR3 length: 13
CDR3 protein: CASSPPTKVYQHF
CDR3 DNA: TGTGCCAGCAGCCCGCCCACAAAAGTGTACCAGCATTTT

J gene: TRBJ1-2
V gene: TRBV7-2
clone size: .
D gene: TRBD1
CDR3 length: 16
CDR3 protein: CASSLGPGQTNYGYTF
CDR3 DNA: TGTGCCAGCAGCTTAGGTCCGGGACAGACTAACTATGGCTACACCTTC

J gene: TRBJ2-7
V gene: TRBV19
clone size: .
D gene: .
CDR3 length: 12
CDR3 protein: CASRSRGGEQYF
CDR3 DNA: TGTGCCAGTAGATCTAGGGGGGGAGAGCAGTACTTC

J gene: TRBJ1-1
V gene: TRBV10-1
clone size: .
D gene: .
CDR3 length: 14
CDR3 protein: CASSPGGRGTEAFF
CDR3 DNA: TGCGCCAGCAGTCCCGGGGGCAGGGGTACTGAAGCTTTCTTT

J gene: TRBJ1-1
V gene: TRBV19
clone size: .
D gene: .
CDR3 length: 17
CDR3 protein: CASSIGRLGIRGTEAFF
CDR3 DNA: TGTGCCAGTAGTATAGGCAGGCTAGGGATTAGGGGCACTGAAGCTTTCTTT